Listed here is a single TCR beta chain. Its target is not known. The data derive from a study of CXCR3-negative and CXCR3-positive naive CD8 T cells. The study, taken as a whole, reports: CXCR3-negative naive cells had less hydrophobic TRB CDR3s than did CXCR3-positive naive cells. Both of the naive subsets showed about the same high diversity, but memory CD8+ cells had much less.

UMI labels and 5' RACE were used to prepare the TRB cDNA libraries. No DNA is given; TCRdb re-called the 5' RACE reads and lists each CDR3 protein once. Recorded for this sample: 150,000 to 160,000 distinct CDR3 sequences. This CDR3 has 13 residues. The germline CDR1 and CDR2 sequences are KGHDR and SFDVKD. The chain links TRBV24-1 to TRBJ2-1. The sample comprised naive CXCR3+ CD8+ T cells from blood. The subset: CD45RO-CCR7+CD27+CD95- naive CD8+ T cells expressing CXCR3 (TNR3+). The TCR sequence derives from a human donor in good health. Some clones in this sample may be carry-over from other donors' samples. This CDR3 reads CATSDHHGNEQFF.